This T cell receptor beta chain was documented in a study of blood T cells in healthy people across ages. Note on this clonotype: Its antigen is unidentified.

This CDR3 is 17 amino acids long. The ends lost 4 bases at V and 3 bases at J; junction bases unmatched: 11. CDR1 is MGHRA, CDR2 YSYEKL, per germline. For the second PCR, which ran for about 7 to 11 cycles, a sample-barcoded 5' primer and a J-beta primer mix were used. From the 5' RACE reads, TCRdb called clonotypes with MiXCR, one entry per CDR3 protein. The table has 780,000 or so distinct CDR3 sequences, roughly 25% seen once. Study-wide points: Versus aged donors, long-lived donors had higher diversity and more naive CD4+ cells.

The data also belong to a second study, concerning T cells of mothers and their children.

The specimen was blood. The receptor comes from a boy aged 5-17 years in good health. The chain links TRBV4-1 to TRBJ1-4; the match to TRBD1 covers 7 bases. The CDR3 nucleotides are TGCGCCAGCAGCCCTTCGACAGGGACTCTTGCTAATGAAAAACTGTTTTTT. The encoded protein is CASSPSTGTLANEKLFF.